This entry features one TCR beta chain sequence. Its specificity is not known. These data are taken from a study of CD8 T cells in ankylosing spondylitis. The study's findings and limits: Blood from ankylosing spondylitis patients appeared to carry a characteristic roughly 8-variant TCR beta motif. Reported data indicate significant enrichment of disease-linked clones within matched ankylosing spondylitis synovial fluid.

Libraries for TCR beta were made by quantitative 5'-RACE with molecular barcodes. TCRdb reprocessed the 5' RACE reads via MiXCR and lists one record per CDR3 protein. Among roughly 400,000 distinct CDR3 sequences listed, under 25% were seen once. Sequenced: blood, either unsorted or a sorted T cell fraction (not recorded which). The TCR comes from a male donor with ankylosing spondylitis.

CDR3 coding DNA: TGCAGCGTTCTAAGACAGGGGGCAGGGGAGCTGTTTTTT. It encodes CSVLRQGAGELFF. V gene TRBV29-1 combines with J gene TRBJ2-2, with TRBD1 matching 10 bases. Germline lookup yields CDR1 SQVTM and CDR2 ANQGSEA. Trimming took 5 bases from V and 8 from J; bases not matched to a gene: 5. There are 13 residues in the CDR3.